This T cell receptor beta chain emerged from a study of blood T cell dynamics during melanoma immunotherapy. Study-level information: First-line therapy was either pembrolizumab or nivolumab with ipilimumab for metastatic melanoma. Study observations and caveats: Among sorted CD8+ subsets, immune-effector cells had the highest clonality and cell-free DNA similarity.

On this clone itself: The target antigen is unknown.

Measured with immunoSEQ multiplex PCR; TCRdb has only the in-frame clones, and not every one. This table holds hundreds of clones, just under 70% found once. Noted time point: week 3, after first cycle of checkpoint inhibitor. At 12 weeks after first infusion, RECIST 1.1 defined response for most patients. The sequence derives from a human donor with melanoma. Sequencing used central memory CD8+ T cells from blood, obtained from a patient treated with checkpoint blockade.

The CDR3 DNA follows: TGTGCCAGCAGTTCCCTCGGGACTAGCGGCCGTGACACAGATACGCAGTATTTT. This codes for CASSSLGTSGRDTDTQYF. The chain is built from TRBV28 and TRBJ2-3, with TRBD2 matching 11 bases. Trimming removed 4 bases from V and 2 bases from J; junction bases left unmatched: 11. Germline loops: CDR1 MDHEN, CDR2 SYDVKM. The CDR3 has 18 residues.